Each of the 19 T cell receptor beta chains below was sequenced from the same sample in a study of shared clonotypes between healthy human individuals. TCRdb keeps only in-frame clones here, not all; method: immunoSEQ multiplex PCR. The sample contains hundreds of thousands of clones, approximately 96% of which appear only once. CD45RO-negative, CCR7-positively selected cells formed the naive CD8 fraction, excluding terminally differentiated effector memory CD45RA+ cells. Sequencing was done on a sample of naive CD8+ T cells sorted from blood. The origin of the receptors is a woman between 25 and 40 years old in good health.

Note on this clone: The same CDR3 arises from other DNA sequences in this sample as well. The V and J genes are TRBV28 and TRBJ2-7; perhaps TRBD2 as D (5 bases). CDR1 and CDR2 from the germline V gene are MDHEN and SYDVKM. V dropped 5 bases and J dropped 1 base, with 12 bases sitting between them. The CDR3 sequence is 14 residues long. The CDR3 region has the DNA TGTGCCAGCAGTCCTACTGGGAGTTCCTACGAGCAGTACTTC. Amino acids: CASSPTGSSYEQYF.

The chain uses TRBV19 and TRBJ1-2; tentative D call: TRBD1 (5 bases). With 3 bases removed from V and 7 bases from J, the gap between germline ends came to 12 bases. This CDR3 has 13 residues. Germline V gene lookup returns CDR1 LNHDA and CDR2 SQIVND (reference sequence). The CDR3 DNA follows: TGTGCCAGTAGTATCGTAGGGGCGGTTGGCTACACCTTC. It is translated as CASSIVGAVGYTF.

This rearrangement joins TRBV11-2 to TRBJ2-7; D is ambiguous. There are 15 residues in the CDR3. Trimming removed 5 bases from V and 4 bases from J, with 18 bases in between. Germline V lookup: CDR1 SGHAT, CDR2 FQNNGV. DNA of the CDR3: TGTGCCAGCAGCCCGACCGAGTCAAGGGTATACGAGCAGTACTTC. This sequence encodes CASSPTESRVYEQYF.

DNA of the CDR3: TGTGCCAGCAGCTTAGAACTGAACACTGAAGCTTTCTTT. This sequence encodes CASSLELNTEAFF. The rearrangement links TRBV11-2 to TRBJ1-1; D is unresolved. With 0 bases removed from V and 0 bases from J, the gap between germline ends came to 2 bases. Germline V gene data show CDR1 as SGHAT and CDR2 as FQNNGV. The CDR3 covers 13 residues. Full variable domain (rest looked up from reference TRBV11-2 and TRBJ1-1): EAGVAQSPRYKIIEKRQSVAFWCNPISGHATLYWYQQILGQGPKLLIQFQNNGVVDDSQLPKDRFSAERLKGVDSTLKIQPAKLEDSAVYLCASSLELNTEAFFGQGTRLTVV.

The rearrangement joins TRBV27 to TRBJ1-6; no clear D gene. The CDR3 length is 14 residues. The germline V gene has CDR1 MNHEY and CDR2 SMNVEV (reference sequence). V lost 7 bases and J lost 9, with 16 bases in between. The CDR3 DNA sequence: TGTGCCAGCAAGTTGGGCCCGAGTAGTTCACCCCTCCACTTT. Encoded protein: CASKLGPSSSPLHF.

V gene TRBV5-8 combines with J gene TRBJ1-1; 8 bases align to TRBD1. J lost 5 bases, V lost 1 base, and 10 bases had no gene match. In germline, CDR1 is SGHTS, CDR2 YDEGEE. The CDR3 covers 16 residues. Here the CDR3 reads CASSLKFRTGRTEAFF. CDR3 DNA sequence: TGTGCCAGCAGCTTGAAGTTCCGGACAGGGAGGACTGAAGCTTTCTTT.

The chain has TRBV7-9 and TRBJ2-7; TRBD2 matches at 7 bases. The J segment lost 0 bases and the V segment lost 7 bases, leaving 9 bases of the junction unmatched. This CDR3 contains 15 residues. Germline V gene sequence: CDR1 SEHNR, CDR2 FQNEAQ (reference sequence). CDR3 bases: TGTGCCAGCAATAATCCCGGGGGGAGCTCCTACGAGCAGTACTTC. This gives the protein CASNNPGGSSYEQYF.

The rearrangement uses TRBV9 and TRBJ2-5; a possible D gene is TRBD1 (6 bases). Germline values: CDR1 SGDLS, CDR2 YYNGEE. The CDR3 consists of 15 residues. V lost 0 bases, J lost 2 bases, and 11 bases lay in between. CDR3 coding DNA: TGTGCCAGCAGCGTAGGGACAGCAAAGCAAGAGACCCAGTACTTC. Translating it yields CASSVGTAKQETQYF.

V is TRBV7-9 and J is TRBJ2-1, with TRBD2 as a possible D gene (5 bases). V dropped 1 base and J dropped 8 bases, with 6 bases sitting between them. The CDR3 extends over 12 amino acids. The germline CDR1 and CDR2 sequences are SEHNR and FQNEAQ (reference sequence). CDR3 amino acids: CASSLDGDEQFF. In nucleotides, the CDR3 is TGTGCCAGCAGCTTAGACGGGGATGAGCAGTTCTTC.

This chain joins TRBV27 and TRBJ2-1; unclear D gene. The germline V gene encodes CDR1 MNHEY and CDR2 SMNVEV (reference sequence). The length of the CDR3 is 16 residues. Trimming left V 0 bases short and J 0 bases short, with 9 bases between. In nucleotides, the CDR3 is TGTGCCAGCAGTTTATCGAGCCTTCGCTCCTACAATGAGCAGTTCTTC. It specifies CASSLSSLRSYNEQFF.

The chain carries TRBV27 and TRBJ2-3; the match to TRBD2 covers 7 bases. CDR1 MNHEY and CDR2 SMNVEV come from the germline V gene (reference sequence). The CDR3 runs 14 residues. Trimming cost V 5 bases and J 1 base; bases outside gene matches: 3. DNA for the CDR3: TGTGCCAGCAGTCACGGACTAGGCACAGATACGCAGTATTTT. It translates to CASSHGLGTDTQYF.

The CDR3 DNA reads TGTGCCAGCAGCTTAGACAGCCCCTACGAGCAGTACTTC. Protein: CASSLDSPYEQYF. The V gene is TRBV5-5, the J gene TRBJ2-7; TRBD1 might be the D (5 bases). Germline CDR1 is SGHKS and CDR2 is YYEKEE (reference sequence). V lost 2 bases to trimming and J lost 2 bases, with 8 bases between them. The CDR3 length is 13 residues.

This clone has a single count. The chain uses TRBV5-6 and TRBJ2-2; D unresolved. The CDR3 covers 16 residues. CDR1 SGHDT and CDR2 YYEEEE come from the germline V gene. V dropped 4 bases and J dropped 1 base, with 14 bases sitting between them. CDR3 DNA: TGTGCCAGCAGCCCAATGAGACACGTGAACACCGGGGAGCTGTTTTTT. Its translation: CASSPMRHVNTGELFF.

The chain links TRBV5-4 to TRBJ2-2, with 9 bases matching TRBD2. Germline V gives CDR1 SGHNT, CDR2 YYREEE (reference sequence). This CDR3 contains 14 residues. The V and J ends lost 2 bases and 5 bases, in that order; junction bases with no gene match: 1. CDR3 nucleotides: TGTGCCAGCAGCTTTAGCGGGAGAACCGGGGAGCTGTTTTTT. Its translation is CASSFSGRTGELFF.

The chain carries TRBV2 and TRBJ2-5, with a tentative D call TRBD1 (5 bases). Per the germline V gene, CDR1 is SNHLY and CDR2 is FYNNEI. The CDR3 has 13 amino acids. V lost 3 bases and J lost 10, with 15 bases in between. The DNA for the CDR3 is TGTGCCAGCAGTGATTTGTACCAAGGGGACCAGTACTTC. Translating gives CASSDLYQGDQYF. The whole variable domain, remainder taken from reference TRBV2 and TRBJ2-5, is EPEVTQTPSHQVTQMGQEVILRCVPISNHLYFYWYRQILGQKVEFLVSFYNNEISEKSEIFDDQFSVERPDGSNFTLKIRSTKLEDSAMYFCASSDLYQGDQYFGPGTRLLVL.

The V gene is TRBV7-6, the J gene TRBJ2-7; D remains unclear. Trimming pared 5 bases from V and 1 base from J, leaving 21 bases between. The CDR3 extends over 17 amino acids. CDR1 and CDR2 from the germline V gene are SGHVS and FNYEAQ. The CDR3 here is CASSTLPPAAGSYEQYF. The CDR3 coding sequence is TGTGCCAGCAGCACCCTACCCCCGGCGGCAGGATCCTACGAGCAGTACTTC.

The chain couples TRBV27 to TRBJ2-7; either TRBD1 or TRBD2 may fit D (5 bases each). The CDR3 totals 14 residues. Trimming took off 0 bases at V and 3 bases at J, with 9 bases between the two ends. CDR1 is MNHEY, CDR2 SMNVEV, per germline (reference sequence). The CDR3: CASSLSGDHYEQYF. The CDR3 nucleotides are TGTGCCAGCAGTTTATCGGGGGACCACTACGAGCAGTACTTC.

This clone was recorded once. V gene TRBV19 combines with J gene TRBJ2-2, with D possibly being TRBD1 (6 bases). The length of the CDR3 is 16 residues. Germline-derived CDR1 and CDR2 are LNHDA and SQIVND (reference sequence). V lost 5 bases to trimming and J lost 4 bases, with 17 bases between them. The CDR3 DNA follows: TGTGCCAGTAGTTCTACAGACAGGACCCCCACCGGGGAGCTGTTTTTT. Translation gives CASSSTDRTPTGELFF.

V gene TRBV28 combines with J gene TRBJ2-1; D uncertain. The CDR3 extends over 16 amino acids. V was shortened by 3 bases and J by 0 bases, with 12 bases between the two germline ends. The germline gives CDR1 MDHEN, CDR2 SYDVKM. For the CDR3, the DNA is TGTGCCAGCAGTTTTCATTATTCGAGCTCCTACAATGAGCAGTTCTTC. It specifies CASSFHYSSSYNEQFF.